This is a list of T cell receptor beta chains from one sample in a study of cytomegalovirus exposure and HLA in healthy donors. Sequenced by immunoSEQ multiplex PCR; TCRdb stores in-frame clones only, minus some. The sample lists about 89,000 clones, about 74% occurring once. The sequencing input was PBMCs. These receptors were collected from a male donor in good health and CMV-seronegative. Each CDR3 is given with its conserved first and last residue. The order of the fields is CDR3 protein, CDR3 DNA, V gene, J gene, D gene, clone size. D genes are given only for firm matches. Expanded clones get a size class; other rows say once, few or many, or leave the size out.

CSGDPGLAAIYNEQFF	TGCAGCGGAGATCCGGGACTAGCGGCCATTTACAATGAGCAGTTCTTC	TRBV29-1	TRBJ2-1	TRBD2	-
CASSLTGASNQPQHF	TGTGCCAGCAGCTTGACAGGGGCGTCTAATCAGCCCCAGCATTTT	TRBV5-6	TRBJ1-5	TRBD1	few
CSANTRTGGNEKLFF	TGCAGCGCCAACACAAGGACAGGCGGAAATGAAAAACTGTTTTTT	TRBV29-1	TRBJ1-4	TRBD1	-
CASRDRGLWQYF	TGTGCCAGCAGGGACAGGGGCCTCTGGCAGTACTTC	TRBV7-8	TRBJ2-7	TRBD1	-
CASSSPWTSGRASETQYF	TGTGCCAGCAGCTCCCCCTGGACTAGCGGGAGGGCCTCGGAGACCCAGTACTTC	TRBV7-9	TRBJ2-5	TRBD2	-
CASSITGSNQPQHF	TGTGCCAGCAGCATAACAGGGAGCAATCAGCCCCAGCATTTT	TRBV9	TRBJ1-5	-	-
CASSYPTSGKETQYF	TGTGCCAGCAGTTACCCGACTAGCGGGAAGGAGACCCAGTACTTC	TRBV6-5	TRBJ2-5	TRBD2	-
CASSVVSPSALTSTDTQYF	TGTGCCAGCAGCGTAGTGTCGCCTAGCGCACTAACTAGCACAGATACGCAGTATTTT	TRBV9	TRBJ2-3	-	once
CASSLLGAGGYTF	TGTGCCAGCAGCTTGCTAGGGGCGGGAGGCTACACCTTC	TRBV5-4	TRBJ1-2	-	-
CASSRTGYEQYF	TGTGCCAGCAGCCGGACAGGCTACGAGCAGTACTTC	TRBV2	TRBJ2-7	TRBD1	-
CASSLGGRASEQYF	TGTGCCAGCAGTTTAGGCGGGAGGGCCTCCGAGCAGTACTTC	TRBV27	TRBJ2-7	TRBD2	-
CASSPIFLGAQYF	TGTGCCAGCAGTCCGATCTTTCTAGGGGCCCAGTACTTC	TRBV27	TRBJ2-7	-	-
CASSFNGDSNQPQHF	TGCGCCAGCAGCTTTAACGGAGATAGCAATCAGCCCCAGCATTTT	TRBV5-1	TRBJ1-5	-	many
CASSLNQPGTEAFF	TGTGCCAGCAGTTTGAATCAGCCGGGCACTGAAGCTTTCTTT	TRBV28	TRBJ1-1	-	-
CASSSTGTGEQYF	TGTGCCAGCAGTTCGACAGGGACCGGGGAGCAGTACTTC	TRBV6-5	TRBJ2-5	TRBD1	-
CASSSGTDLNEKLFF	TGTGCCAGCAGTTCCGGGACAGATCTTAATGAAAAACTGTTTTTT	TRBV28	TRBJ1-4	TRBD1	-
CSVVVNRDTEAFF	TGCAGCGTTGTGGTAAATCGGGACACTGAAGCTTTCTTT	TRBV29-1	TRBJ1-1	-	-
CASSSRLAGGTDTQYF	TGTGCCAGCAGCTCCCGACTAGCGGGAGGGACAGATACGCAGTATTTT	TRBV7-2	TRBJ2-3	TRBD2	few
CASSSLGQGVIGYTF	TGTGCCAGCAGTTCTCTTGGACAGGGAGTAATTGGCTACACCTTC	TRBV6-5	TRBJ1-2	TRBD1	few
CASRPGTGSYEQYF	TGCGCCAGCAGACCCGGGACAGGGTCTTACGAGCAGTACTTC	TRBV5-1	TRBJ2-7	TRBD1	-
CASSYHDRAYGYTF	TGTGCCAGCAGTTATCACGACAGGGCGTATGGCTACACCTTC	TRBV6-5	TRBJ1-2	TRBD1	-
CASSYSRTGVDEQYF	TGTGCCAGCAGTTACTCGAGGACAGGGGTGGACGAGCAGTACTTC	TRBV6-6	TRBJ2-7	TRBD1	-
CASNFRETQYF	TGTGCCAGCAATTTTCGGGAGACCCAGTACTTC	TRBV6-6	TRBJ2-5	-	few
CASIPGLAGVRNEQFF	TGTGCCAGCATCCCGGGACTAGCGGGAGTGAGGAATGAGCAGTTCTTC	TRBV27	TRBJ2-1	TRBD2	-
CASRLAGVYNEQFF	TGTGCCAGCAGACTAGCGGGAGTCTACAATGAGCAGTTCTTC	TRBV27	TRBJ2-1	TRBD2	-
CASSQDLRGSGTDTQYF	TGTGCCAGCAGCCAAGATCTCAGGGGGTCCGGCACAGATACGCAGTATTTT	TRBV14	TRBJ2-3	TRBD1	-
CASSPSAGSGTSNEQFF	TGTGCCAGCTCACCGAGCGCGGGTAGCGGGACTTCCAATGAGCAGTTCTTC	TRBV18	TRBJ2-1	TRBD2	-
CASSYEATANYEQYF	TGTGCCAGCAGTTACGAGGCGACAGCCAACTACGAGCAGTACTTC	TRBV6-6	TRBJ2-7	-	few
CASRSGTGQSGAFF	TGTGCCAGCAGATCCGGGACAGGCCAAAGTGGAGCTTTCTTT	TRBV6-6	TRBJ1-1	TRBD1	-
CASTLSGRGEQFF	TGTGCCAGCACACTAAGCGGCCGCGGTGAGCAGTTCTTC	TRBV9	TRBJ2-1	-	-
CAWSTPEWAGASYEQYF	TGTGCCTGGAGTACCCCTGAGTGGGCGGGAGCTTCCTACGAGCAGTACTTC	TRBV30	TRBJ2-7	TRBD2	-
CASSPGTGQGETQYF	TGTGCCAGCAGCCCGGGGACAGGCCAAGGGGAGACCCAGTACTTC	TRBV9	TRBJ2-5	TRBD1	-
CASSVGSNQGDTQYF	TGTGCCAGCAGCGTAGGTAGTAACCAGGGGGATACGCAGTATTTT	TRBV9	TRBJ2-3	-	-
CASSQDGIVGYTF	TGTGCCAGCAGCCAAGACGGGATTGTAGGCTACACCTTC	TRBV4-2	TRBJ1-2	-	-
CASSLSRPHGSNEQFF	TGTGCCAGCAGCTTGTCGCGGCCCCACGGGTCCAATGAGCAGTTCTTC	TRBV5-6	TRBJ2-1	-	-